Presented here are 31 T cell receptor beta chains from one specimen sequenced in a study of cytomegalovirus exposure and HLA in healthy donors. The PCR made use of 60 Vbeta and 13 Jbeta primers. Assay: immunoSEQ multiplex PCR; the TCRdb copy retains only in-frame clones and omits some. In the table there are 110,000 or so clones, more than 70% of which are singletons. Sequenced: PBMCs. Receptors originate from a man aged 45-60 years in good health and CMV-seropositive.

This chain joins TRBV18 and TRBJ2-1; TRBD1 matches at 7 bases. The trim removed 6 bases at V and 5 bases at J, leaving 7 bases unmatched. Germline-derived CDR1 and CDR2 are KGHSH and LQKENI. The CDR3 covers 14 residues. DNA for the CDR3: TGTGCCAGCTCTCGAAGGACAGGCGACAATGAGCAGTTCTTC. This codes for CASSRRTGDNEQFF.

This sequence joins TRBV5-1 and TRBJ1-1; D remains unclear. The length of the CDR3 is 14 residues. Germline V lookup: CDR1 SGHRS, CDR2 YFSETQ. Trimming left V 3 bases short and J 4 bases short, with 13 bases between. The CDR3 region has the DNA TGCGCCAGCAGCTCGAATCCCGGGAGCACTGAAGCTTTCTTT. This translates into CASSSNPGSTEAFF. Full variable domain (outside the CDR3, taken from reference TRBV5-1 and TRBJ1-1): KAGVTQTPRYLIKTRGQQVTLSCSPISGHRSVSWYQQTPGQGLQFLFEYFSETQRNKGNFPGRFSGRQFSNSRSEMNVSTLELGDSALYLCASSSNPGSTEAFFGQGTRLTVV.

The gene calls are TRBV7-2 and TRBJ1-1; 9 bases match TRBD1. The germline V gene has CDR1 SGHTA and CDR2 FQGNSA. V shed 5 bases, J shed 4 bases, and the junction held 8 bases outside the gene matches. The CDR3 is 15 amino acids. The CDR3 loop reads CASSPRTGEFTEAFF. The CDR3 nucleotides read TGTGCCAGCAGCCCCCGGACAGGGGAGTTCACTGAAGCTTTCTTT.

The chain couples TRBV19 to TRBJ2-7; D is possibly TRBD1 (6 bases). CDR1 and CDR2 from the germline V gene are LNHDA and SQIVND (reference sequence). The CDR3 totals 14 residues. Trimming pared 4 bases from V and 9 bases from J, leaving 19 bases between. DNA of the CDR3: TGTGCCAGTAGTAGCCCCCGGGACATCTCAAGGCAGTACTTC. Its protein is CASSSPRDISRQYF.

The J gene is TRBJ2-5, the V gene TRBV29-1; D gene uncertain. Germline V CDR1 and CDR2: SQVTM, ANQGSEA. Trimming pared 2 bases from V and 3 bases from J, leaving 16 bases between. The CDR3 loop spans 15 amino acids. CDR3 region: CSVEPTPDLKETQYF. CDR3 nucleotide sequence: TGCAGCGTTGAACCAACTCCAGACTTAAAAGAGACCCAGTACTTC.

The V call is TRBV7-2, the J call TRBJ2-1; 7 bases map to TRBD2. J lost 4 bases, V lost 0 bases, and 6 bases had no gene match. Germline assignment: CDR1 SGHTA and CDR2 FQGNSA. The CDR3 contains 16 residues. This CDR3 reads CASSLARLADYNEQFF. In nucleotides, the CDR3 is TGTGCCAGCAGCTTAGCCCGGCTAGCGGATTACAATGAGCAGTTCTTC.

The chain carries TRBV10-3 and TRBJ2-7; weak D call: TRBD1 (5 bases). Germline values: CDR1 ENHRY, CDR2 SYGVKD. The length of the CDR3 is 15 residues. V was clipped by 3 bases and J by 7 bases, with 19 bases between them. This CDR3 is CAISDSTLLPGEQYF. Written as DNA, the CDR3 is TGTGCCATCAGTGACTCGACCCTGCTGCCAGGGGAGCAGTACTTC.

The chain recombines TRBV9 with TRBJ2-1; 10 nucleotides align to TRBD1. V lost 2 bases to trimming and J lost 7 bases; unmatched junction nucleotides: 6. Germline V gene data show CDR1 as SGDLS and CDR2 as YYNGEE. The CDR3 covers 15 residues. CDR3 residues: CASSVRRDRGNEQFF. CDR3 bases: TGTGCCAGCAGCGTCCGCCGGGACAGGGGAAATGAGCAGTTCTTC.

The chain uses TRBV11-3 and TRBJ2-7, with a possible D match to TRBD2 (5 bases). The V and J ends lost 1 base and 3 bases respectively, with 13 bases between them. CDR1 is SGHNT and CDR2 is YENEEA in the germline V gene. This CDR3 contains 15 residues. The CDR3 is CASSLGARADYEQYF. The DNA of the CDR3 is TGTGCCAGCAGCTTAGGAGCGAGGGCGGACTACGAGCAGTACTTC.

The chain is built from TRBV5-6 and TRBJ2-7, with D tentatively TRBD2 (5 bases). Germline CDR1 and CDR2: SGHDT and YYEEEE. V was shortened by 1 base and J by 5 bases, with 13 bases between the two germline ends. This CDR3 has 14 amino acids. The CDR3: CASSLSTWRNEQYF. The CDR3 bases are TGTGCCAGCAGCTTGTCCACTTGGAGGAACGAGCAGTACTTC.

The rearrangement links TRBV4-1 to TRBJ2-3; D is perhaps TRBD1 (6 bases). CDR1 is MGHRA and CDR2 is YSYEKL in the germline V gene. The CDR3 has 14 amino acids. V gave up 4 bases and J gave up 6 bases, with 14 bases separating them. Here the CDR3 DNA reads TGCGCCAGCAGCCCCAAAGGAGGACAGGATACGCAGTATTTT. Protein sequence: CASSPKGGQDTQYF.

V and J are TRBV5-4 and TRBJ1-3; D is uncertain. The germline gives CDR1 SGHNT, CDR2 YYREEE (reference sequence). Between the trimmed V and J ends, which lost 0 bases and 4 bases, there was a span of 11 bases. This CDR3 is 15 amino acids long. DNA for the CDR3: TGTGCCAGCAGCTTGGGGACTTATCCGGGAAACACCATATATTTT. This codes for CASSLGTYPGNTIYF.

The chain links TRBV7-2 to TRBJ1-1, with 10 bases matching TRBD1. The V and J ends lost 6 bases and 0 bases, in that order; junction bases with no gene match: 7. Germline assignment: CDR1 SGHTA and CDR2 FQGNSA. This CDR3 has 16 residues. The CDR3 sequence: CASRMGTGALNTEAFF. The CDR3 nucleotides read TGTGCCAGCAGAATGGGGACAGGGGCCCTGAACACTGAAGCTTTCTTT.

This rearrangement joins TRBV4-1 to TRBJ2-1; TRBD1 matches 10 bases. Germline V gives CDR1 MGHRA, CDR2 YSYEKL. CDR3 size: 15 residues. V lost 2 bases to trimming and J lost 5 bases; unmatched junction nucleotides: 3. This chain's CDR3 is CASSQRGQGNNEQFF. The CDR3 DNA is TGCGCCAGCAGCCAACGGGGACAGGGGAACAATGAGCAGTTCTTC.

The chain has TRBV11-3 and TRBJ2-7; 7 bases match TRBD1. V was pared by 5 bases and J by 3 bases, with 10 bases of the junction left unmatched. The germline gives CDR1 SGHNT, CDR2 YENEEA. This CDR3 is 15 amino acids long. The DNA for the CDR3 is TGTGCCAGCAGCCGACAGGGACAGACTAACTACGAGCAGTACTTC. This translates into CASSRQGQTNYEQYF.

V usage is TRBV27 and J usage is TRBJ2-1; 10 nucleotides match TRBD2. CDR1 and CDR2 (germline): MNHEY, SMNVEV (reference sequence). The CDR3 is 15 amino acids. V gave up 6 bases and J gave up 6 bases; unmatched junction bases: 8. CDR3 sequence: CASSRTSGVLNEQFF. CDR3 nucleotides: TGTGCCAGCAGCCGTACTAGCGGGGTTCTCAATGAGCAGTTCTTC.

The rearrangement links TRBV7-9 to TRBJ1-3; the D is unclear. The CDR3 has 14 residues. Germline V CDR1 and CDR2: SEHNR, FQNEAQ (reference sequence). V lost 4 bases and J lost 8, with 15 bases in between. Here the CDR3 DNA reads TGTGCCAGCAGCTCTGGTTCCCTAGTGGACACCATATATTTT. Its translation is CASSSGSLVDTIYF.

The gene calls are TRBV10-2 and TRBJ1-2, with a weak D call TRBD1 (6 bases). V was clipped by 8 bases and J by 2 bases, with 9 bases between them. This CDR3 has 12 residues. CDR1 is WSHSY and CDR2 is SAAADI in the germline V gene. CDR3: CASGDTNYGYTF. The CDR3 nucleotides are TGCGCCAGCGGGGACACGAACTATGGCTACACCTTC.

The rearrangement joins TRBV7-9 to TRBJ2-1; possible D gene TRBD1, 6 bases. Germline assignment: CDR1 SEHNR and CDR2 FQNEAQ (reference sequence). The germline V and J ends were trimmed by 2 bases and 7 bases, with 12 bases remaining between them. The CDR3 consists of 14 residues. In DNA, the CDR3 is TGTGCCAGCAGCTTAAGGGGGACACAAAATGAGCAGTTCTTC. Residues: CASSLRGTQNEQFF.

V and J are TRBV19 and TRBJ1-5; D is unresolved. The CDR3 covers 12 residues. V lost 7 bases and J lost 2, with 6 bases in between. Germline values: CDR1 LNHDA, CDR2 SQIVND (reference sequence). The CDR3 bases are TGTGCCAGTAACAGAGGCAATCAGCCCCAGCATTTT. Translated, it gives CASNRGNQPQHF. Drawing the rest from reference TRBV19 and TRBJ1-5, the complete variable domain is DGGITQSPKYLFRKEGQNVTLSCEQNLNHDAMYWYRQDPGQGLRLIYYSQIVNDFQKGDIAEGYSVSREKKESFPLTVTSAQKNPTAFYLCASNRGNQPQHFGDGTRLSIL.

V usage is TRBV28 and J usage is TRBJ1-2, with D possibly TRBD1 on 6 matching bases. The CDR3 runs 15 residues. Trimming shortened V by 2 bases and J by 4 bases, and 14 bases separated the two germline ends. CDR1 and CDR2 (germline): MDHEN, SYDVKM. The CDR3 loop is CASSLGPGAGYGYTF. The DNA of the CDR3 is TGTGCCAGCAGTTTAGGTCCAGGGGCAGGCTATGGCTACACCTTC.

This chain connects TRBV7-8 to TRBJ2-1, with TRBD1 matching over 8 bases. The germline V gene has CDR1 SGHVS and CDR2 FQNEAQ. J lost 4 bases, V lost 4 bases, and 6 bases had no gene match. CDR3 size: 15 residues. The CDR3 nucleotides are TGTGCCAGCAGCTCGAACAGGGGGATTTACAATGAGCAGTTCTTC. This codes for CASSSNRGIYNEQFF.

This clone occurred a few times. The chain links TRBV15 to TRBJ2-7, with D unclear. V was trimmed by 6 bases and J by 2 bases, leaving 14 bases between them. CDR3 size: 14 residues. Per germline, CDR1 LNHNV and CDR2 YYDKDF (reference sequence). The CDR3 nucleotides are TGTGCCACCAGATTTGCTCAGGATACCTACGAGCAGTACTTC. It is translated as CATRFAQDTYEQYF.

This clone qualifies as medium-sized. This sequence joins TRBV6-1 and TRBJ1-4; 8 bases align to TRBD1. Germline trimming cut 5 bases from V and 8 bases from J; bases unmatched to any gene: 10. The CDR3 is 15 amino acids. Germline assignment: CDR1 MNHNS and CDR2 SASEGT. In DNA form, the CDR3 reads TGTGCCAGCAGTCAAGGATCGGGACAGGCGGAAAAACTGTTTTTT. It specifies CASSQGSGQAEKLFF.

This clone was seen only a few times. CDR3 in DNA: TGTGCCAGCAGTAACCGGGACAGACTCTTAAATGGCTACACCTTC. Translation gives CASSNRDRLLNGYTF. The V and J genes are TRBV6-6 and TRBJ1-2; 7 bases are shared with TRBD1. Looked up from germline, CDR1 is MNHNY and CDR2 is SVGAGI (reference sequence). J gave up 6 bases and V 5 bases, and 12 bases lay outside the gene matches. The CDR3 consists of 15 residues.

The V gene is TRBV7-9, the J gene TRBJ2-5; 12 bases are a match to TRBD2. Germline CDR1 reads SEHNR; CDR2 reads FQNEAQ (reference sequence). J lost 1 base, V lost 4 bases, and 13 bases had no gene match. The length of the CDR3 is 19 residues. CDR3 DNA: TGTGCCAGCAGCTCTCCGGGACTAGCGGGCGACCCTGTCCAAGAGACCCAGTACTTC. Translating gives CASSSPGLAGDPVQETQYF.

This clone was counted only a few times. This chain links TRBV7-2 with TRBJ2-3; 15 bases match TRBD2. The V segment lost 4 bases and the J segment 1 base; nucleotides outside the gene matches: 6. Germline V CDR1 and CDR2: SGHTA, FQGNSA. The CDR3 totals 18 residues. In DNA form, the CDR3 reads TGTGCCAGCAGCTGGACTAGCGGGGGGGGCGGCCGCACAGATACGCAGTATTTT. Its protein product is CASSWTSGGGGRTDTQYF.

This clone was seen a few times. The rearrangement links TRBV19 to TRBJ2-7; 8 bases line up with TRBD2. The germline V gene has CDR1 LNHDA and CDR2 SQIVND (reference sequence). Unmatched junction bases numbered 3, after V lost 3 bases and J lost 2 bases. There are 14 residues in the CDR3. The CDR3 sequence: CASSMAGGPYEQYF. The CDR3 DNA sequence: TGTGCCAGTAGTATGGCGGGGGGCCCCTACGAGCAGTACTTC.

The chain uses TRBV28 and TRBJ2-5; D is unclear. With 3 bases removed from V and 1 base from J, the gap between germline ends came to 15 bases. This CDR3 contains 16 residues. In germline, CDR1 is MDHEN, CDR2 SYDVKM. As DNA, the CDR3 is TGTGCCAGCAGTTTCATGACTGGAAGAGCCCAAGAGACCCAGTACTTC. It specifies CASSFMTGRAQETQYF. The full variable domain, rest sourced from reference TRBV28 and TRBJ2-5, is DVKVTQSSRYLVKRTGEKVFLECVQDMDHENMFWYRQDPGLGLRLIYFSYDVKMKEKGDIPEGYSVSREKKERFSLILESASTNQTSMYLCASSFMTGRAQETQYFGPGTRLLVL.

This chain links TRBV5-4 with TRBJ1-6, with TRBD1 as a possible D gene (6 bases). This CDR3 region has 15 residues. Trimming cost V 0 bases and J 5 bases, with 9 bases left between them. From germline, CDR1 is SGHNT and CDR2 YYREEE (reference sequence). The CDR3 DNA follows: TGTGCCAGCAGCTTGGCGGGGGGCCATAATTCACCCCTCCACTTT. It encodes CASSLAGGHNSPLHF.

This clone was seen more than once but under ten times. The chain uses TRBV5-4 and TRBJ1-2; 10 bases map to TRBD1. Germline V CDR1 and CDR2: SGHNT, YYREEE (reference sequence). The junction had 9 bases not matched to a gene; V was cut back by 4 bases and J by 6 bases. CDR3 length: 15 residues. CDR3 region: CASSQRTGGKDGYTF. Written as DNA, the CDR3 is TGTGCCAGCAGCCAAAGGACAGGGGGGAAGGATGGCTACACCTTC. The full variable domain, its missing parts supplied by reference TRBV5-4 and TRBJ1-2, is ETGVTQSPTHLIKTRGQQVTLRCSSQSGHNTVSWYQQALGQGPQFIFQYYREEENGRGNFPPRFSGLQFPNYSSELNVNALELDDSALYLCASSQRTGGKDGYTFGSGTRLTVV.